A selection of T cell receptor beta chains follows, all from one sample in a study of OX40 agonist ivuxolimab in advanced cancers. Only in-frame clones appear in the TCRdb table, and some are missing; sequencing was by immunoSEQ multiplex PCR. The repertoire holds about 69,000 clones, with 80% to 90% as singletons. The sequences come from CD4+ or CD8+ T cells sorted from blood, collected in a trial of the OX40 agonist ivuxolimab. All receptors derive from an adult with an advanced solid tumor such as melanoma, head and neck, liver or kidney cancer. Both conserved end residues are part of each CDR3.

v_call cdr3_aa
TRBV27 CASSFNAGELFF
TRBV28 CASRAMYNEQFF
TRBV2 CASSWTGKQETQYF
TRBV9 CASSVGGQGSSPLHF
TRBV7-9 CASSLSSSPTGDTQYF
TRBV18 CASSQIEDEQFF
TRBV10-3 CAISESNRVRYEQYF
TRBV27 CASSLRDRARPAEAFF
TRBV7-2 CASSITESNYGYTF
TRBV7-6 CASSSAYEQYF
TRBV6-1 CASSPSGRGTEAFF
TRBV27 CASRASGANEQFF
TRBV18 CASSPARGVYEQYF
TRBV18 CASSMGQNQPQHF
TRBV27 CASSFRSLDTQYF
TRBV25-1 CASSVNGGYTF
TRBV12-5 CASGTGQSRLAFF
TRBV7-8 CASTRDLIPTGELFF
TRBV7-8 CASSSEAFGPQHF
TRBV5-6 CASSETAGSTDTQYF
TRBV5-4 CASSEAGQGEKLFF
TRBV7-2 CASSLVRADTQYF
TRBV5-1 CASRMGTSGRTDTQYF
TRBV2 CASSEKGYGYTF
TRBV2 CASSGGQGAFTDTQYF
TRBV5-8 CASSFTGTGFNGNEQFF
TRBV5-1 CASSGDRGNEKLFF
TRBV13 CASSLEGRAEAFF
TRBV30 CAWSGGARSTGELFF
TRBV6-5 CASSLGQGSEKLFF
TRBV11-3 CASSPKTGTYEQYF
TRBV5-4 CASSLLGTREQGYTF
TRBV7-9 CASSFSADYGYTF
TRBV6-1 CASSEGQGVSQPQHF
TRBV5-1 CASSTYLTDTQYF
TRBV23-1 CASSPPRGMGGRTNEKLFF
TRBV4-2 CASSTRGIGNEQFF
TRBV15 CATSSRTALDEQYF
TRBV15 CATSRGGFAPYGYTF
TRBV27 CASSQGPWAGEDTQYF
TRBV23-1 CASSQRTGRNTEAFF